This paragraph reports one TCR beta chain. Its matching antigen is unknown. This entry comes from a study of cytomegalovirus exposure and HLA in healthy donors. For the study at large: The roughly 120 validation repertoires, a later analysis reported, used the same platform as the roughly 610 first-cohort repertoires. Findings and limits, study-wide: The study recorded over 150 TCR beta chains that were cytomegalovirus-associated. The tendency of first-cohort TCR clusters to co-occur in the roughly 110 validation repertoires was the finding of a later analysis.

Method: immunoSEQ multiplex PCR; TCRdb's copy keeps in-frame clones and lacks some. This sample carries approximately 160,000 clones, about 89% of them seen once, and the ten largest clones take around 2.7%. CDR1 MGHRA and CDR2 YSYEKL come from the germline V gene. J lost 4 bases, V lost 1 base, and 9 bases had no gene match. The CDR3 has 16 amino acids. The clonotype was recovered from a woman younger than 35 in good health and CMV-seropositive. This rearrangement joins TRBV4-1 to TRBJ1-2; 7 bases align to TRBD1. Sample: PBMCs. CDR3 loop: CASSQVRTGFSYGYTF. Written as DNA, the CDR3 is TGCGCCAGCAGCCAAGTTCGGACAGGTTTTAGCTATGGCTACACCTTC.